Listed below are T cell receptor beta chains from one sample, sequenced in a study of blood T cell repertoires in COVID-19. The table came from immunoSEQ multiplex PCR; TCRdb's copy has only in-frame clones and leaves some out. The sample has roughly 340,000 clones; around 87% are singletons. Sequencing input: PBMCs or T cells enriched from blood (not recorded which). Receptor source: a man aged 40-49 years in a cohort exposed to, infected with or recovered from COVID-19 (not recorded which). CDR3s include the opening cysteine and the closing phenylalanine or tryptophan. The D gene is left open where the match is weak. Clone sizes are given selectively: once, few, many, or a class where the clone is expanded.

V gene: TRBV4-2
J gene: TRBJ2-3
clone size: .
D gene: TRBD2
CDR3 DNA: TGTGCCAGCAGCCGAGTGGGACTAGCGGGAGATGGAGATACGCAGTATTTT
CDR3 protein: CASSRVGLAGDGDTQYF

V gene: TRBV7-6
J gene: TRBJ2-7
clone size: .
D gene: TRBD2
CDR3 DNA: TGTGCCAGCAGCTCGAGGACTAGCGGGGACTCCTACGAGCAGTACTTC
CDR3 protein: CASSSRTSGDSYEQYF

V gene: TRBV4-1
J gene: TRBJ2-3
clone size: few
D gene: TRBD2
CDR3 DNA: TGCGCCAGCAGCCAAGTGCTAGCGGTGACAGATACGCAGTATTTT
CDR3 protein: CASSQVLAVTDTQYF

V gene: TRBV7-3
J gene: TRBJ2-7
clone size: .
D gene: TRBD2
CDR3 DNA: TGTGCCAGCAGCGCCAGCGGGAGGGGTGAGCAGTACTTC
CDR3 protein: CASSASGRGEQYF

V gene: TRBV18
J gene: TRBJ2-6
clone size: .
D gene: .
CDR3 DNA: TGTGCCAGCTCACCCGGCGGCCTCTCTGGGGCCAACGTCCTGACTTTC
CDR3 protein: CASSPGGLSGANVLTF

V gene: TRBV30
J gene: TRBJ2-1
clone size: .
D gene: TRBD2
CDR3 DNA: TGTGCCCGAAACGGCGGGAGGGCCTACAATGAGCAGTTCTTC
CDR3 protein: CARNGGRAYNEQFF

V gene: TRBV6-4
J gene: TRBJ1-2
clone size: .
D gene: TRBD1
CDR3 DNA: TGTGCCAGCAGTGCGGGGACAGGCTATGGCTACACCTTC
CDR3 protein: CASSAGTGYGYTF

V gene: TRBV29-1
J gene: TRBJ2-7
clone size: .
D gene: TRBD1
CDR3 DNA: TGCAGCGCAACAGGGGACGGCTACGAGCAGTACTTC
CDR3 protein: CSATGDGYEQYF

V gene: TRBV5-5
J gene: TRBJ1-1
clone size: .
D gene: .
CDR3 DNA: TGTGCCAGCAGCTCGGAACAGACCACTTTT
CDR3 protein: CASSSEQTTF

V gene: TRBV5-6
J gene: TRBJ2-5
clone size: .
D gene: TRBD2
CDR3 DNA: TGTGCCAGCAGCTTGAGCGGGGGAGAGACCCAGTACTTC
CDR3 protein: CASSLSGGETQYF

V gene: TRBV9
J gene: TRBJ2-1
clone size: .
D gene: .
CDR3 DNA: TGTGCCAGCAGCTCCCGGGAGGGGGCGTATAATGAGCAGTTCTTC
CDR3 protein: CASSSREGAYNEQFF

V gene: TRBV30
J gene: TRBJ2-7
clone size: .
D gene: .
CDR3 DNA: TGTGCCTGGAGATCCCCTAGCGATGGCTCCTACGAGCAGTACTTC
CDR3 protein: CAWRSPSDGSYEQYF

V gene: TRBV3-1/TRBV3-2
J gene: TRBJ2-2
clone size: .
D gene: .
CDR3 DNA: TGTGCCAGCAGCCTAGCCGGGGAGCTGTTTTTT
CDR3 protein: CASSLAGELFF

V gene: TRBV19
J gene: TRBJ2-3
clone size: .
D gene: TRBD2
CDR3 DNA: TGTGCCAGTCGGGAAACTAGCGGAGTAACAGATACGCAGTATTTT
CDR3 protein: CASRETSGVTDTQYF

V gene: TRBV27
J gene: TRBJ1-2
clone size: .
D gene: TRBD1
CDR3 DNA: TGTGCCAGCAGTTTATCACCCCAGGGGGCAGGCACCTTC
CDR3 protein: CASSLSPQGAGTF

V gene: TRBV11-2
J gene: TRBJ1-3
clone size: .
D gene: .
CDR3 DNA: TGTGCCAGCAGCCCCCAGTGGGGGGGCCTGGGAAACACCATATATTTT
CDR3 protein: CASSPQWGGLGNTIYF

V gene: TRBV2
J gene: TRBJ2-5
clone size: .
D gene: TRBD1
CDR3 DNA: TGTGCCAGCCGTTTTCGGACAGGGGTTGAAGAGACCCAGTACTTC
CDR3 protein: CASRFRTGVEETQYF

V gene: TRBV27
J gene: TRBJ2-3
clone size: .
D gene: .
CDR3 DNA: TGTGCCAGCAGCGACTTTGACGGATTCACAGATACGCAGTATTTT
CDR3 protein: CASSDFDGFTDTQYF

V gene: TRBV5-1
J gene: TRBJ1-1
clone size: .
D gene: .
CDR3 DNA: TGCGCCAGCAGCTTGGAGTCGGTGCGGACTGAAGCTTTCTTT
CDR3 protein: CASSLESVRTEAFF

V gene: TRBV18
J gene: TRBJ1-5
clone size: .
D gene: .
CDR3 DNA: TGTGCCAGCTCACTCCGCCAACAGGGCTATCAGCCCCAGCATTTT
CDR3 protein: CASSLRQQGYQPQHF

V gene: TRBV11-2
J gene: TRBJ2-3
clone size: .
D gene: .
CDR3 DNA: TGTGCCAGCAGCGTAGGGGCTCGCACAGATACGCAGTATTTT
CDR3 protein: CASSVGARTDTQYF

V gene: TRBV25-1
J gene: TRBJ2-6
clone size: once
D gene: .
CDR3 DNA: TGTGCCAGCCGGTTTGCCGGGGCCAACGTCCTGACTTTC
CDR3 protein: CASRFAGANVLTF

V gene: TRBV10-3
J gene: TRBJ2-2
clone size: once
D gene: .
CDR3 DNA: TGTGCCACCCAAATTGCCGGGGAGCTGTTTTTT
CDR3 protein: CATQIAGELFF

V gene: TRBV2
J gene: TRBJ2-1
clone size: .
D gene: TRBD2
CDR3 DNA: TGTGCCAGCAGAAAGCAGCGGGACGGACTTTCTAATGAGCAGTTCTTC
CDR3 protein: CASRKQRDGLSNEQFF

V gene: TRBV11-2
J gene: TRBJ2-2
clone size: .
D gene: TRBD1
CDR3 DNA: TGTGCCAGCAGCTTAGGTCCTCTACCGGGACAGGGAGAAACCGGGGAGCTGTTTTTT
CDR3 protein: CASSLGPLPGQGETGELFF

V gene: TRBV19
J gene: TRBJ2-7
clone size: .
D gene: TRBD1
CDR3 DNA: TGTGCCAGCGCCAATACAGGGGGCTCCTACGAGCAGTACTTC
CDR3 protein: CASANTGGSYEQYF

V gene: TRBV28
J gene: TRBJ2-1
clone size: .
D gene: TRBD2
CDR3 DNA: TGTGCCAGCAGTTTATTATCTGGACTAGTCTATGAGCAGTTCTTC
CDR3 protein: CASSLLSGLVYEQFF

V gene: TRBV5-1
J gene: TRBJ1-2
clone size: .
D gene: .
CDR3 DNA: TGCGCCAGCAGCTTGAGGACCGCCGGGGACTCTGGCTACACCTTC
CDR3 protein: CASSLRTAGDSGYTF

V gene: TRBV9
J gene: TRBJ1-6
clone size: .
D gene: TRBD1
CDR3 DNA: TGTGCCAGCAGCGGGGGACAGGGAGTATGGTCACCCCTCCACTTT
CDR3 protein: CASSGGQGVWSPLHF

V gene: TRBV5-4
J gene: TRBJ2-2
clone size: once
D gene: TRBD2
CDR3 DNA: TGTGCCAGCAGCATGCGAGCGGGGGCGAACACCGGGGAGCTGTTTTTT
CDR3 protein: CASSMRAGANTGELFF

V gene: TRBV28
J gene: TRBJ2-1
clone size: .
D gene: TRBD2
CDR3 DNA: TGTGCCAGCAGTCCCCCGGGAGAGCGGGGTCAGTTCTTC
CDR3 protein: CASSPPGERGQFF